Listed below are T cell receptor beta chains from one sample, sequenced in a study of T cells in localized non-small cell lung cancer. TCRdb's table, derived via immunoSEQ multiplex PCR, lists solely in-frame clones and lacks some. The sample consists of almost 5,500 clones, about 85% of them appearing once. The material was PBMCs, obtained before any cancer treatment. All receptors derive from a woman aged 35 to 69 with stage II lung adenocarcinoma. Both conserved end residues are trimmed from each CDR3. The order of the fields is J gene, V gene, CDR3 protein.

j_call: TRBJ2-7; v_call: TRBV7-3; cdr3_aa: ASSLVGGSHEQY
j_call: TRBJ2-5; v_call: TRBV5-1; cdr3_aa: ASSQGLAQETQY
j_call: TRBJ1-6; v_call: TRBV5-6; cdr3_aa: ASSPSRGWSPLH
j_call: TRBJ2-5; v_call: TRBV25-1; cdr3_aa: ASSDPLFGETQY
j_call: TRBJ2-1; v_call: TRBV10-3; cdr3_aa: AISERGYNEQF
j_call: TRBJ2-7; v_call: TRBV4-1; cdr3_aa: ASSQTWGGSYEQY
j_call: TRBJ1-2; v_call: TRBV11-2; cdr3_aa: ASSLEVLGGYT
j_call: TRBJ1-6; v_call: TRBV7-2; cdr3_aa: ASRKVGSPLH
j_call: TRBJ2-1; v_call: TRBV27; cdr3_aa: ASSTYTGTGDFNEQF
j_call: TRBJ1-5; v_call: TRBV6-5; cdr3_aa: ASSEQGGNQPQH
j_call: TRBJ2-6; v_call: TRBV6-4; cdr3_aa: ASSRGGESSGANVLT
j_call: TRBJ2-3; v_call: TRBV6-4; cdr3_aa: ASSEGGGLTDTQY
j_call: TRBJ2-2; v_call: TRBV6-4; cdr3_aa: ASSDGQDTGELF
j_call: TRBJ2-7; v_call: TRBV6-4; cdr3_aa: ASRVDRPHEQY
j_call: TRBJ1-2; v_call: TRBV2; cdr3_aa: ASSRTPRGGYT
j_call: TRBJ2-1; v_call: TRBV6-1; cdr3_aa: ASSEAVVAGRRREQF
j_call: TRBJ2-7; v_call: TRBV6-5; cdr3_aa: ASSPGGSSGYEQY
j_call: TRBJ1-6; v_call: TRBV2; cdr3_aa: ATPGQDNSPLH
j_call: TRBJ2-5; v_call: TRBV5-1; cdr3_aa: ASSFREGETQY
j_call: TRBJ2-5; v_call: TRBV11-1; cdr3_aa: ASSETGSSGIETQY
j_call: TRBJ2-7; v_call: TRBV27; cdr3_aa: ASSPGGRVAGTVYEQY
j_call: TRBJ1-1; v_call: TRBV5-5; cdr3_aa: ASSLDWNTEAF
j_call: TRBJ2-5; v_call: TRBV7-2; cdr3_aa: ASSLASGPQEAQY
j_call: TRBJ2-4; v_call: TRBV7-9; cdr3_aa: ASSRPPGALAKNIQY
j_call: TRBJ1-1; v_call: TRBV6-1; cdr3_aa: ASSKRTANTEAF
j_call: TRBJ1-2; v_call: TRBV2; cdr3_aa: ASRQDREGYGYT
j_call: TRBJ1-4; v_call: TRBV4-2; cdr3_aa: ASSQEGRGGGGEKLF
j_call: TRBJ2-7; v_call: TRBV18; cdr3_aa: ASSPRYGGDEQY
j_call: TRBJ1-1; v_call: TRBV6-6; cdr3_aa: ASANTEAF
j_call: TRBJ1-3; v_call: TRBV18; cdr3_aa: ASSHDRGNTIY
j_call: TRBJ1-5; v_call: TRBV19; cdr3_aa: ASSIPRVPQPQH
j_call: TRBJ1-3; v_call: TRBV18; cdr3_aa: ASSPTLNTGERNTIY
j_call: TRBJ2-7; v_call: TRBV5-6; cdr3_aa: ASSQLAGVNSGEQY
j_call: TRBJ1-5; v_call: TRBV11-2; cdr3_aa: ASSSGTGGRSNQPQH
j_call: TRBJ2-3; v_call: TRBV5-1; cdr3_aa: ASSPQGPTDTQY
j_call: TRBJ2-3; v_call: TRBV6-1; cdr3_aa: ASSLQGSTDTQY
j_call: TRBJ1-2; v_call: TRBV5-4; cdr3_aa: ASSWGQGGHGYT
j_call: -; v_call: TRBV15; cdr3_aa: ATSLGLAGTYEQY
j_call: TRBJ1-5; v_call: TRBV28; cdr3_aa: ASSLIGTGRDQPQH
j_call: TRBJ1-3; v_call: TRBV4-1; cdr3_aa: ASSQGIQNTIY
j_call: TRBJ1-2; v_call: TRBV9; cdr3_aa: ASSGRQEMGYT
j_call: TRBJ2-7; v_call: TRBV13; cdr3_aa: ASTSRQGRGGDEQY
j_call: TRBJ2-1; v_call: TRBV9; cdr3_aa: ASSVTSGGARAYNEQF
j_call: TRBJ2-7; v_call: TRBV28; cdr3_aa: ASSLIPSSYEQY
j_call: TRBJ1-1; v_call: TRBV7-5; cdr3_aa: ASSSGGTQAF
j_call: TRBJ1-2; v_call: TRBV7-6; cdr3_aa: ASSLEGGNGYT
j_call: TRBJ1-1; v_call: TRBV10-2; cdr3_aa: ASRAGNTEAF
j_call: TRBJ2-1; v_call: TRBV7-9; cdr3_aa: ASSLSHGSYNEQF
j_call: TRBJ1-6; v_call: TRBV7-3; cdr3_aa: ASSFGSNSPLH
j_call: TRBJ1-1; v_call: TRBV7-9; cdr3_aa: ASRSQGVGTGMNTEAF
j_call: TRBJ2-2; v_call: TRBV28; cdr3_aa: ASRSTGELF
j_call: TRBJ1-5; v_call: TRBV19; cdr3_aa: ASSMLQYSNQPQH
j_call: TRBJ2-1; v_call: TRBV4-2; cdr3_aa: ASSWGSNEQF
j_call: TRBJ1-2; v_call: TRBV5-4; cdr3_aa: ASSLAGDRGGRGYT
j_call: TRBJ1-2; v_call: TRBV4-3; cdr3_aa: ASSQDQLINYGYT
j_call: TRBJ1-5; v_call: TRBV6-1; cdr3_aa: ASSEDRSQPQH
j_call: TRBJ2-7; v_call: TRBV5-1; cdr3_aa: ASSPATGIYEQY
j_call: TRBJ2-2; v_call: TRBV19; cdr3_aa: ASRLPSAGTGELF
j_call: TRBJ2-1; v_call: TRBV6-1; cdr3_aa: ASSGLAGVGNEQF